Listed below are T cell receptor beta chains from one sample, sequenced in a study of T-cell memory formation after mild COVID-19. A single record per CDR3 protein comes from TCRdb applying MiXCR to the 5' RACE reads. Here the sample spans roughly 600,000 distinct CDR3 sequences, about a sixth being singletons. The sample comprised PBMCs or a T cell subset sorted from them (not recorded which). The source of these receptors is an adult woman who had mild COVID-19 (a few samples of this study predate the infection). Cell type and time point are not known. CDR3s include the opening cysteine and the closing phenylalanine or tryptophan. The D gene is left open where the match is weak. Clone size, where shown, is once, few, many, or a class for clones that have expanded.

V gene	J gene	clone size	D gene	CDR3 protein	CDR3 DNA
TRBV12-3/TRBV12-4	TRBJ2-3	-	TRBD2	CASSSRGGGDTQYF	TGTGCCAGCAGCTCGCGGGGGGGCGGAGATACGCAGTATTTT
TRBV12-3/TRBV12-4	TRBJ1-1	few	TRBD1	CASRRQGEGTEAFF	TGTGCCAGCAGAAGACAGGGGGAGGGCACTGAAGCTTTCTTT
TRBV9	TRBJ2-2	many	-	CASSVRGGAVDTGELFF	TGTGCCAGCAGCGTTAGGGGGGGGGCCGTCGACACCGGGGAGCTGTTTTTT
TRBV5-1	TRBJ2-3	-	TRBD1	CASSVGTGHTDTQYF	TGCGCCAGCAGCGTCGGGACAGGGCACACAGATACGCAGTATTTT
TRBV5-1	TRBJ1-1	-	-	CASSLVGAGENTEAFF	TGCGCCAGCAGCTTGGTAGGGGCAGGGGAGAACACTGAAGCTTTCTTT
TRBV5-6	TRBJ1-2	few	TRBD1	CASSSDRVINYGYTF	TGTGCCAGCAGCTCCGACAGGGTGATTAACTATGGCTACACCTTC
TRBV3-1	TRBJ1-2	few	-	CASSVTVNYGYTF	TGTGCCAGCAGCGTGACAGTTAACTATGGCTACACCTTC
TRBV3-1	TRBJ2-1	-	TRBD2	CASSQGQVLAGGVSSYNEQFF	TGTGCCAGCAGCCAAGGGCAGGTACTAGCGGGAGGGGTGAGCTCCTACAATGAGCAGTTCTTC
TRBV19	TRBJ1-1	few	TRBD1	CASREVVAGGTEAFF	TGTGCCAGTAGGGAGGTAGTGGCAGGGGGAACTGAAGCTTTCTTT
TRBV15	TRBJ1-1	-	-	CATSRSQPRRGHLSGTEAFF	TGTGCCACCAGCAGATCCCAACCCAGGAGGGGACACCTAAGTGGGACTGAAGCTTTCTTT
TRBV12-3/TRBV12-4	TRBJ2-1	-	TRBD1	CASSLTPGTGAYNEQFF	TGTGCCAGCAGCTTGACCCCCGGGACAGGGGCCTACAATGAGCAGTTCTTC
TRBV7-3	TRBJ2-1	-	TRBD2	CASSTSGAYNEQFF	TGTGCCAGCAGTACTAGCGGGGCCTACAATGAGCAGTTCTTC
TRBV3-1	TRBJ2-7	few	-	CASSPDTTYEQYF	TGTGCCAGCAGCCCAGACACGACCTACGAGCAGTACTTC
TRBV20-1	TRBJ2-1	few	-	CSASIPDTYNEQFF	TGCAGTGCTAGTATCCCAGACACGTACAATGAGCAGTTCTTC
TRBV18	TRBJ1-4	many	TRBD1	CASSPLTGGAEKLFF	TGTGCCAGCTCACCCCTGACAGGGGGTGCTGAAAAACTGTTTTTT
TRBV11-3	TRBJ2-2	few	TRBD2	CASSLALGGDTGELFF	TGTGCCAGCAGCTTAGCCCTCGGGGGGGACACCGGGGAGCTGTTTTTT
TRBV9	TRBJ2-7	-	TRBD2	CASGPGEGPYEQYF	TGTGCCAGCGGGCCCGGGGAGGGGCCCTACGAGCAGTACTTC
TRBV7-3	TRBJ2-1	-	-	CASSPRSGSSYNEQFF	TGTGCCAGCAGCCCGCGCTCGGGTAGCTCCTACAATGAGCAGTTCTTC
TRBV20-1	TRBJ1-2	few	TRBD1	CSASSGGGNYGYTF	TGCAGTGCTAGTTCAGGGGGTGGTAACTATGGCTACACCTTC
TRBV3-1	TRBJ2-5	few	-	CASSPGTRGETQYF	TGTGCCAGCAGCCCTGGGACTCGAGGAGAGACCCAGTACTTC
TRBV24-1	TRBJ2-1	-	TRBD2	CATSEQTSGRSEQFF	TGTGCCACCAGTGAACAGACTAGCGGGAGAAGTGAGCAGTTCTTC
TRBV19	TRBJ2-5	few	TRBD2	CASSLAGGYQETQYF	TGTGCCAGTAGTCTAGCGGGGGGCTACCAAGAGACCCAGTACTTC
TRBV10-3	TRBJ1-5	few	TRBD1	CAISGGTGGQPQHF	TGTGCCATCAGTGGAGGGACAGGGGGTCAGCCCCAGCATTTT
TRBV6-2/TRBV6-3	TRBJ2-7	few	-	CASSYPGDSYEQYF	TGTGCCAGCAGTTACCCAGGGGATTCCTACGAGCAGTACTTC
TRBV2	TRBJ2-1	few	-	CASSVLEGNEQFF	TGTGCCAGCAGTGTTTTGGAGGGTAATGAGCAGTTCTTC
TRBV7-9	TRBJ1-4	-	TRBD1	CASSPTGVGEKLFF	TGTGCCAGCAGCCCAACAGGGGTTGGGGAAAAACTGTTTTTT
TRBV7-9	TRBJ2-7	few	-	CASSSFPYEQYF	TGTGCCAGCAGCTCATTCCCCTACGAGCAGTACTTC
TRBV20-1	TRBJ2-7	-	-	CSAGGRGYEQYF	TGCAGTGCTGGGGGACGGGGCTACGAGCAGTACTTC
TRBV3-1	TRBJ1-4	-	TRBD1	CASSQECGTGGQKLFF	TGTGCCAGCAGCCAAGAATGTGGGACAGGGGGCCAAAAACTGTTTTTT
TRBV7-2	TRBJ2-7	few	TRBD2	CASSLEASGLYEQYF	TGTGCCAGCAGCTTAGAAGCTAGCGGGCTCTACGAGCAGTACTTC
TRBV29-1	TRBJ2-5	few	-	CSVDRGHYAETQYF	TGCAGCGTTGACCGTGGGCACTATGCGGAGACCCAGTACTTC
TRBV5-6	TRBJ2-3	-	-	CASSRPLSTDTQYF	TGTGCCAGCAGCAGACCACTCAGCACAGATACGCAGTATTTT
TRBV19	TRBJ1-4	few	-	CASSTTNEKLFF	TGTGCCAGTAGCACAACTAATGAAAAACTGTTTTTT
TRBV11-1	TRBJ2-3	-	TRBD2	CASSFSSGDVTDTQYF	TGTGCCAGCAGCTTCTCTAGCGGAGACGTCACAGATACGCAGTATTTT
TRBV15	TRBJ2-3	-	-	CATSNAWDLAVADTQYF	TGTGCCACCAGCAATGCTTGGGACCTGGCGGTGGCAGATACGCAGTATTTT
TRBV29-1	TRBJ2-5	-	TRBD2	CSVLPAGGPETQYF	TGCAGCGTTCTTCCAGCGGGGGGGCCAGAGACCCAGTACTTC
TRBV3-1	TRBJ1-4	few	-	CASSQAGTLTNEKLFF	TGTGCCAGCAGCCAAGCGGGGACATTAACTAATGAAAAACTGTTTTTT
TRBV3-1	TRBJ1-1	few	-	CASSQGITGQTEAFF	TGTGCCAGCAGCCAAGGTATAACAGGGCAAACTGAAGCTTTCTTT